These 22 T cell receptor beta chains were sequenced from one sample in a study of PD-L1 blockade in urothelial cancer. Noted time point: pretreatment peripheral blood. Using immunoSEQ multiplex PCR, the repertoire was profiled, and TCRdb retains in-frame clones only, with some absent. The table has just under 65,000 clones, 75% to 85% seen once. The sequencing here drew on PBMCs, taken around atezolizumab (anti-PD-L1) treatment. Receptors were obtained from a man between 65 and 85 years old with urothelial cancer.

The chain combines TRBV7-9 with TRBJ2-3; TRBD2 matches at 13 bases. Germline V CDR1 and CDR2: SEHNR, FQNEAQ (reference sequence). The CDR3 contains 17 residues. V shed 7 bases and J 3 bases; nucleotides not matched to a gene: 10. The CDR3 spells CASTDRTSGSRTDTQYF. CDR3 sequence (DNA): TGTGCCAGCACAGATAGGACTAGCGGGAGTCGGACAGATACGCAGTATTTT.

The chain combines TRBV11-2 with TRBJ2-6; TRBD2 matches 8 bases. The CDR3 covers 17 residues. With 1 base clipped from V and 0 bases from J, the junction kept 2 bases outside the gene matches. From germline, CDR1 is SGHAT and CDR2 FQNNGV. The CDR3 DNA is TGTGCCAGCAGCTTAGGCGGGGGGAACTCTGGGGCCAACGTCCTGACTTTC. It specifies CASSLGGGNSGANVLTF.

The V call is TRBV13, the J call TRBJ2-1, with TRBD2 as a possible D gene (6 bases). The germline V gene has CDR1 PRHDT and CDR2 FYEKMQ (reference sequence). The V end was cut by 0 bases, the J end by 7 bases, with 16 bases between. This CDR3 region has 16 residues. CDR3 coding DNA: TGTGCCAGCAGCTTAGGAGATCGAACCGCGGGGAATGAGCAGTTCTTC. Translation: CASSLGDRTAGNEQFF.

The chain uses TRBV28 and TRBJ1-5, with 8 bases lining up with TRBD1. Looked up from germline, CDR1 is MDHEN and CDR2 is SYDVKM. V lost 3 bases and J lost 3; bases outside the gene matches: 1. This CDR3 spans 14 amino acids. CDR3 DNA: TGTGCCAGCAGTTTCAGGGGGCCCAATCAGCCCCAGCATTTT. Translation: CASSFRGPNQPQHF.

The chain is built from TRBV11-3 and TRBJ1-1; a possible D gene is TRBD1 (5 bases). The V end was cut by 0 bases, the J end by 4 bases, with 9 bases between. CDR1 is SGHNT and CDR2 is YENEEA in the germline V gene. This CDR3 region has 14 residues. CDR3: CASSLEGLITEAFF. CDR3 sequence (DNA): TGTGCCAGCAGCTTAGAGGGGCTTATCACTGAAGCTTTCTTT.

This clone was seen once. The CDR3 sequence: CASSLSTRADTQYF. As DNA, the CDR3 is TGTGCCAGCAGTTTATCCACGCGGGCGGATACGCAGTATTTT. The V gene is TRBV27, the J gene TRBJ2-3, with D possibly TRBD2 on 5 matching bases. The CDR3 contains 14 residues. V was pared by 0 bases and J by 6 bases, with 10 bases between. Looked up from germline, CDR1 is MNHEY and CDR2 is SMNVEV (reference sequence).

J is TRBJ1-1 and V is TRBV5-1, with TRBD1 identical over 9 bases. Germline CDR1 and CDR2: SGHRS and YFSETQ. This CDR3 comprises 15 residues. With 2 bases clipped from V and 1 base from J, the junction kept 3 bases outside the gene matches. CDR3 residues: CASSLQGASNTEAFF. The CDR3 coding sequence is TGCGCCAGCAGCTTACAGGGGGCTTCGAACACTGAAGCTTTCTTT.

This chain connects TRBV27 to TRBJ2-6; TRBD1 aligns across 8 bases. The V gene's germline CDR1 is MNHEY and CDR2 SMNVEV (reference sequence). The CDR3 totals 19 residues. Trimming at V came to 6 bases and at J to 0 bases, leaving 13 bases not matched to a gene. The CDR3 nucleotides read TGTGCCAGCAGCTTGGAGGTCCGGGGACAGGCCTCTGGGGCCAACGTCCTGACTTTC. It yields the protein CASSLEVRGQASGANVLTF.

V gene TRBV9 combines with J gene TRBJ2-1, with D hard to call. The CDR3 runs to 12 residues. V gave up 0 bases and J gave up 9 bases, with 7 bases separating them. Germline lookup yields CDR1 SGDLS and CDR2 YYNGEE. For the CDR3, the DNA is TGTGCCAGCAGCGTAGGAGGTACTGAGCAGTTCTTC. Translating gives CASSVGGTEQFF.

V and J are TRBV6-5 and TRBJ1-1; the D gene is possibly TRBD1 (6 bases). Germline lookup yields CDR1 MNHEY and CDR2 SVGAGI. The CDR3 has 12 amino acids. V was clipped by 6 bases and J by 8 bases, with 13 bases between them. The CDR3 bases are TGTGCCAGCAGCCCTACAGGGTCAGAAGCTTTCTTT. Its translation is CASSPTGSEAFF.

This chain connects TRBV6-5 to TRBJ1-5, with D possibly TRBD1 on 6 matching bases. The CDR3 is 15 residues long. The germline V gene encodes CDR1 MNHEY and CDR2 SVGAGI. The V gene lost 6 bases and the J gene lost 4 bases, with 16 bases spanning the gap. The CDR3 region has the DNA TGTGCCAGCAGAGCCGGCGGACAGTTAAATCAGCCCCAGCATTTT. Residues: CASRAGGQLNQPQHF.

The V call is TRBV5-4, the J call TRBJ1-6, with 11 bases fitting TRBD1. CDR3 length: 15 residues. Germline CDR1 SGHNT, CDR2 YYREEE (reference sequence). J gave up 5 bases and V 7 bases, and 5 bases lay outside the gene matches. In nucleotides, the CDR3 is TGTGCCAGCGGGGGGACAGGGGGGGATAATTCACCCCTCCACTTT. Translating it yields CASGGTGGDNSPLHF.

In this sample, this clone turned up a few times. This sequence joins TRBV7-2 and TRBJ2-3; no definite D call. Germline values: CDR1 SGHTA, CDR2 FQGNSA. The CDR3 consists of 12 residues. Deletions cut 2 bases from V and 4 bases from J, with 4 bases between. CDR3 protein: CASSLSADTQYF. For the CDR3, the DNA is TGTGCCAGCAGCTTAAGCGCAGATACGCAGTATTTT.

This rearrangement joins TRBV7-3 to TRBJ2-3; 7 positions agree with TRBD2. This CDR3 contains 15 residues. With V trimmed by 2 bases and J by 3 bases, 5 bases remained unmatched. CDR1 SGHTA and CDR2 FQGTGA come from the germline V gene. The CDR3 DNA reads as TGTGCCAGCAGCTTAGGGGCGGGAGTAACAGATACGCAGTATTTT. Translated: CASSLGAGVTDTQYF. Based on the CDR3 plus reference TRBV7-3 and TRBJ2-3, the full variable domain is GAGVSQTPSNKVTEKGKYVELRCDPISGHTALYWYRQSLGQGPEFLIYFQGTGAADDSGLPNDRFFAVRPEGSVSTLKIQRTERGDSAVYLCASSLGAGVTDTQYFGPGTRLTVL.

The chain carries TRBV27 and TRBJ2-1, with 13 bases fitting TRBD2. Germline V gene data show CDR1 as MNHEY and CDR2 as SMNVEV (reference sequence). V shed 1 base, J shed 7 bases, and the junction held 4 bases outside the gene matches. CDR3 length: 16 residues. CDR3 protein: CASSLYGTSGINEQFF. The CDR3 DNA reads as TGTGCCAGCAGTTTATATGGGACTAGCGGGATTAATGAGCAGTTCTTC.

The V call is TRBV9, the J call TRBJ2-1; D is unresolved. The CDR3 consists of 17 residues. The germline V and J ends were trimmed by 5 bases and 1 base, with 19 bases remaining between them. The germline CDR1 and CDR2 sequences are SGDLS and YYNGEE. CDR3 sequence (DNA): TGTGCCAGCAGTGAATCAAACCTCCTCGGGTCCTACAATGAGCAGTTCTTC. This translates into CASSESNLLGSYNEQFF.

Turning to this clone: The same CDR3 is also encoded by other DNA sequences in this sample. The J gene is TRBJ2-2, the V gene TRBV11-3; a possible D gene is TRBD1 (5 bases). This CDR3 spans 14 amino acids. V lost 1 base, J lost 3 bases, and 6 bases lay in between. In germline, CDR1 is SGHNT, CDR2 YENEEA. The DNA for the CDR3 is TGTGCCAGCAGCTTAGTCAGGGACACCGGGGAGCTGTTTTTT. Translation: CASSLVRDTGELFF.

This clone was found once. The chain employs TRBV11-3 and TRBJ2-3; a possible D gene is TRBD1 (6 bases). This CDR3 has 13 amino acids. Germline lookup yields CDR1 SGHNT and CDR2 YENEEA. V lost 10 bases and J 3 bases, leaving 14 bases between the germline ends. The CDR3 DNA is TGTGCCACCGAGGGCAGGGGTACAGATACGCAGTATTTT. Its translation is CATEGRGTDTQYF.

The V and J genes are TRBV4-2 and TRBJ2-2; 8 bases line up with TRBD1. V shed 4 bases and J 0 bases; nucleotides not matched to a gene: 4. The CDR3 has 16 residues. Per the germline V gene, CDR1 is LGHNA and CDR2 is YNFKEQ. This chain's CDR3 is CASSPSQGANTGELFF. The CDR3 DNA follows: TGTGCCAGCAGCCCATCACAGGGGGCGAACACCGGGGAGCTGTTTTTT.

The rearrangement joins TRBV4-2 to TRBJ2-7; possibly TRBD1 for D (5 bases). This CDR3 is built from 13 residues. Per the germline V gene, CDR1 is LGHNA and CDR2 is YNFKEQ. V gave up 2 bases and J gave up 7 bases, with 12 bases separating them. The CDR3 coding sequence is TGTGCCAGCAGCCAATCGGACACTACGGAGCAGTACTTC. Its translation is CASSQSDTTEQYF.

This chain connects TRBV2 to TRBJ1-1; tentatively, D is TRBD1 (6 bases). This CDR3 has 12 amino acids. Germline CDR1 SNHLY, CDR2 FYNNEI. V lost 9 bases and J lost 4, with 12 bases in between. In DNA, the CDR3 is TGTGCCAGACAGGGACAACGCACTGAAGCTTTCTTT. It translates to CARQGQRTEAFF.

V is TRBV4-1 and J is TRBJ2-7; 8 bases line up with TRBD2. V lost 0 bases to trimming and J lost 3 bases; unmatched junction nucleotides: 7. The CDR3 spans 16 residues. The germline V gene has CDR1 MGHRA and CDR2 YSYEKL. The CDR3 sequence is CASSQDYPGTSYEQYF. The CDR3 DNA follows: TGCGCCAGCAGCCAAGACTATCCCGGGACTAGCTACGAGCAGTACTTC.